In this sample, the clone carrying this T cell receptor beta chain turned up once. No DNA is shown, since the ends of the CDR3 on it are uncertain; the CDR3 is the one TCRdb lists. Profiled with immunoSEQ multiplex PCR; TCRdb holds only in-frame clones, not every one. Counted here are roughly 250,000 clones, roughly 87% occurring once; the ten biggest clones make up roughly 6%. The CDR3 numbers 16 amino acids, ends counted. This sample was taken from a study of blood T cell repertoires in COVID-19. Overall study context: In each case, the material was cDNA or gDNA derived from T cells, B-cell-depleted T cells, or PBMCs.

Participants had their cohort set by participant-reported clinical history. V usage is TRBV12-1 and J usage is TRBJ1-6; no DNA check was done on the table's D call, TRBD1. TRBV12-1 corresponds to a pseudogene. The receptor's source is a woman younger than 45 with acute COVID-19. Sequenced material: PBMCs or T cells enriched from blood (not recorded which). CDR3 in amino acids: CASSFGVGQGSSPLHF.